A single sample gave rise to the 27 T cell receptor beta chains below, sequenced in a study of T cell responses to AZD1222 COVID-19 vaccine. The table came from immunoSEQ multiplex PCR; TCRdb's copy has only in-frame clones and leaves some out. The data show about 150,000 clones, roughly nine tenths seen once. Sequencing was performed on peripheral blood, taken on day 0 of AZD1222 vaccination. Every receptor here comes from an adult in good health.

The J gene is TRBJ1-6, the V gene TRBV18; 7 bases align to TRBD1. The CDR3 has 16 residues. The ends lost 3 bases at V and 11 bases at J; junction bases unmatched: 13. Germline CDR1 is KGHSH and CDR2 is LQKENI. CDR3 sequence: CASSPQTTGPGAPLHF. The CDR3 DNA is TGTGCCAGCTCACCCCAAACGACAGGGCCCGGAGCACCCCTCCACTTT.

The CDR3 sequence: CASVETTGYTF. The DNA of the CDR3 is TGTGCCAGCGTTGAGACAACTGGCTACACCTTC. V gene TRBV7-9 combines with J gene TRBJ1-2; D is ambiguous. Germline loops: CDR1 SEHNR, CDR2 FQNEAQ (reference sequence). The V end lost 8 bases, the J end lost 7 bases, and 11 bases lay between the germline ends. This CDR3 spans 11 amino acids.

The chain has TRBV9 and TRBJ2-3, with D tentatively TRBD2 (5 bases). The V end lost 2 bases, the J end lost 2 bases, and 18 bases lay between the germline ends. Germline V lookup: CDR1 SGDLS, CDR2 YYNGEE. CDR3 length equals 17 residues. The CDR3 sequence: CASSVGLQRTYTDTQYF. The DNA of the CDR3 is TGTGCCAGCAGCGTGGGCCTCCAGCGGACCTACACAGATACGCAGTATTTT.

The chain employs TRBV27 and TRBJ1-2; D is ambiguous. The CDR3 totals 14 residues. V lost 2 bases, J lost 8 bases, and 15 bases lay in between. Germline values: CDR1 MNHEY, CDR2 SMNVEV (reference sequence). The CDR3 nucleotides read TGTGCCAGCAGTTTAGCCGGGCCAACTCCGGGCTACACCTTC. It translates to CASSLAGPTPGYTF.

This chain connects TRBV28 to TRBJ2-7; tentative D call: TRBD1 (7 bases). Germline loops: CDR1 MDHEN, CDR2 SYDVKM. The length of the CDR3 is 13 residues. Trimming stripped 7 bases from V and 7 bases from J, with 17 bases between. The CDR3 region is CASTIRQGGEQYF. In nucleotides, the CDR3 is TGTGCCAGCACCATAAGACAGGGAGGAGAGCAGTACTTC. Combining the CDR3 with reference TRBV28 and TRBJ2-7 gives the whole variable domain DVKVTQSSRYLVKRTGEKVFLECVQDMDHENMFWYRQDPGLGLRLIYFSYDVKMKEKGDIPEGYSVSREKKERFSLILESASTNQTSMYLCASTIRQGGEQYFGPGTRLTVT.

V usage is TRBV7-3 and J usage is TRBJ1-5, with D uncertain. CDR1 is SGHTA, CDR2 FQGTGA, per germline. V was shortened by 4 bases and J by 3 bases, with 16 bases between the two germline ends. CDR3 length: 16 amino acids. CDR3 sequence (DNA): TGTGCCAGCAGCTCGACCCCCCGGGCGTTCAATCAGCCCCAGCATTTT. It is translated as CASSSTPRAFNQPQHF.

This clone has at least ten counts. The chain uses TRBV28 and TRBJ1-2, with 8 bases identical to TRBD1. The CDR3 is 15 amino acids. CDR1 is MDHEN and CDR2 is SYDVKM in the germline V gene. With 6 bases clipped from V and 4 bases from J, the junction kept 10 bases outside the gene matches. This CDR3 reads CASRRQGLRTYGYTF. The CDR3 nucleotides are TGTGCCAGCAGGAGACAGGGGTTGAGGACCTATGGCTACACCTTC.

Only a few counts were recorded for this clone. The chain has TRBV11-2 and TRBJ1-2; D possibly corresponds to TRBD1 (6 bases). V was shortened by 2 bases and J by 5 bases, with 15 bases between the two germline ends. The CDR3 covers 15 residues. Germline values: CDR1 SGHAT, CDR2 FQNNGV. CDR3 sequence: CASSLIRGWLYGYTF. CDR3 DNA: TGTGCCAGCAGCTTAATCAGGGGTTGGTTATATGGCTACACCTTC. Drawing the rest from reference TRBV11-2 and TRBJ1-2, the complete variable domain is EAGVAQSPRYKIIEKRQSVAFWCNPISGHATLYWYQQILGQGPKLLIQFQNNGVVDDSQLPKDRFSAERLKGVDSTLKIQPAKLEDSAVYLCASSLIRGWLYGYTFGSGTRLTVV.

The chain links TRBV13 to TRBJ2-7, with D tentatively TRBD1 (5 bases). Per the germline V gene, CDR1 is PRHDT and CDR2 is FYEKMQ (reference sequence). The CDR3 is made up of 14 amino acids. The ends were cut back, 5 bases at V and 3 bases at J, with 14 bases in the middle. CDR3 sequence reads: CASSPTGQIYEQYF. The CDR3 region has the DNA TGTGCCAGCAGCCCCACAGGACAAATCTACGAGCAGTACTTC.

This CDR3 is CAISGGYEQYF. CDR3 nucleotides: TGTGCCATCAGTGGGGGCTACGAGCAGTACTTC. The chain has TRBV10-3 and TRBJ2-7; no reliable D call. Between the trimmed V and J ends, which lost 4 bases and 3 bases, there was a span of 4 bases. The length of the CDR3 is 11 residues. Germline assignment: CDR1 ENHRY and CDR2 SYGVKD.

V usage is TRBV18 and J usage is TRBJ2-5; D is perhaps TRBD1 or TRBD2 (7 bases each). The V gene's germline CDR1 is KGHSH and CDR2 LQKENI. V gave up 0 bases and J gave up 7 bases, with 18 bases separating them. This CDR3 is built from 16 residues. The DNA of the CDR3 is TGTGCCAGCTCACCACCGGGGAGCGACAGGGAGGGGACCCAGTACTTC. This codes for CASSPPGSDREGTQYF.

This chain joins TRBV21-1 and TRBJ2-1; the D call of TRBD2 is as the table states it, not checked on the DNA. TRBV21-1 is annotated as a pseudogene. The CDR3 has 22 amino acids. CDR3 residues: CASSKYPRGAGGPSVFCNEQFF. The CDR3 DNA sequence: TGTGCCAGCAGCAAATACCCTCGAGGGGCGGGAGGGCCTTCTGTGTTTTGCAATGAGCAGTTCTTC.

The chain carries TRBV29-1 and TRBJ1-5, with D unresolved. Germline V gives CDR1 SQVTM, CDR2 ANQGSEA. The CDR3 runs to 12 residues. Trimming took 2 bases from V and 7 from J, leaving 9 bases between them. CDR3 protein: CSVESVGQPQHF. CDR3 in DNA: TGCAGCGTTGAATCGGTAGGGCAGCCCCAGCATTTT.

The chain carries TRBV12-5 and TRBJ2-7, with D hard to call. The germline V gene encodes CDR1 LGHNT and CDR2 FRNRAP. The CDR3 length is 13 residues. V dropped 5 bases and J dropped 3 bases, with 11 bases sitting between them. CDR3 DNA: TGTGCTAGTGGTCCCGAATGGGGCTACGAGCAGTACTTC. Its protein product is CASGPEWGYEQYF.

The chain joins TRBV19 to TRBJ1-3; the D gene is possibly TRBD1 (6 bases). The V end lost 7 bases, the J end lost 0 bases, and 13 bases lay between the germline ends. Germline V gene lookup returns CDR1 LNHDA and CDR2 SQIVND (reference sequence). The CDR3 loop spans 15 amino acids. CDR3 sequence: CASITGFDSGNTIYF. For the CDR3, the DNA is TGTGCCAGTATCACAGGGTTCGACTCTGGAAACACCATATATTTT.

This chain links TRBV4-3 with TRBJ1-2, with D perhaps TRBD1 (6 bases). Germline CDR1 and CDR2: LGHNA and YSLEER. The V and J ends lost 0 bases and 7 bases respectively, with 24 bases between them. The CDR3 spans 18 residues. DNA for the CDR3: TGCGCCAGCAGCCAAGATCAGGGGCAGGGACGAGTTGGTTTTGGCTACACCTTC. This sequence encodes CASSQDQGQGRVGFGYTF.

The CDR3 here is CASSFQGYTF. The CDR3 DNA reads TGTGCCAGCAGCTTTCAGGGCTACACCTTC. The V call is TRBV11-2, the J call TRBJ1-2; D remains unclear. Germline loops: CDR1 SGHAT, CDR2 FQNNGV. The CDR3 length is 10 residues. The ends were cut back, 3 bases at V and 8 bases at J, with 4 bases in the middle.

This chain links TRBV11-2 with TRBJ1-1; D is undetermined. Trimming left V 3 bases short and J 3 bases short, with 8 bases between. CDR1 is SGHAT and CDR2 is FQNNGV in the germline V gene. The CDR3 covers 13 residues. Here the CDR3 DNA reads TGTGCCAGCAGCTTGGGCCTGGACACTGAAGCTTTCTTT. Amino acids: CASSLGLDTEAFF.

The gene calls are TRBV11-2 and TRBJ2-7; D might be TRBD1 or TRBD2, each matching 7 bases. Trimming removed 1 base from V and 4 bases from J, with 14 bases in between. CDR1 is SGHAT, CDR2 FQNNGV, per germline. CDR3 length: 15 amino acids. Here the CDR3 DNA reads TGTGCCAGCAGCTTAGCTGGCAGGGGGGGGTACGAGCAGTACTTC. This translates into CASSLAGRGGYEQYF. Full variable domain (outside the CDR3, taken from reference TRBV11-2 and TRBJ2-7): EAGVAQSPRYKIIEKRQSVAFWCNPISGHATLYWYQQILGQGPKLLIQFQNNGVVDDSQLPKDRFSAERLKGVDSTLKIQPAKLEDSAVYLCASSLAGRGGYEQYFGPGTRLTVT.

The chain links TRBV5-1 to TRBJ1-1; no definite D call. Germline V gene sequence: CDR1 SGHRS, CDR2 YFSETQ. V lost 0 bases, J lost 8 bases, and 11 bases lay in between. The CDR3 runs to 13 residues. The CDR3 DNA reads TGCGCCAGCAGCTTGGGCCCCCCGGACGAAGCTTTCTTT. As protein: CASSLGPPDEAFF.

V gene TRBV5-1 combines with J gene TRBJ1-1, with a tentative D call TRBD1 (5 bases). V was pared by 1 base and J by 2 bases, with 12 bases between. The CDR3 has 15 residues. Germline lookup yields CDR1 SGHRS and CDR2 YFSETQ. As DNA, the CDR3 is TGCGCCAGCAGCTTGAGTTTTCAGGGCAACACTGAAGCTTTCTTT. It codes for CASSLSFQGNTEAFF.

This rearrangement joins TRBV5-6 to TRBJ1-5, with no clear D. Germline V gives CDR1 SGHDT, CDR2 YYEEEE. V dropped 4 bases and J dropped 1 base, with 15 bases sitting between them. The CDR3 totals 16 residues. The CDR3 reads CASSQGSSLSNQPQHF. The CDR3 nucleotides are TGTGCCAGCAGCCAAGGCAGTAGCCTAAGCAATCAGCCCCAGCATTTT.

The chain combines TRBV5-1 with TRBJ2-3; no clear D. V was shortened by 4 bases and J by 0 bases, with 6 bases between the two germline ends. The CDR3 extends over 13 amino acids. The germline gives CDR1 SGHRS, CDR2 YFSETQ. The CDR3 is CASSITSTDTQYF. In DNA form, the CDR3 reads TGCGCCAGCAGCATAACTAGCACAGATACGCAGTATTTT. The whole variable domain, remainder taken from reference TRBV5-1 and TRBJ2-3, is KAGVTQTPRYLIKTRGQQVTLSCSPISGHRSVSWYQQTPGQGLQFLFEYFSETQRNKGNFPGRFSGRQFSNSRSEMNVSTLELGDSALYLCASSITSTDTQYFGPGTRLTVL.

This chain joins TRBV11-2 and TRBJ2-1; TRBD2 agrees at 7 bases. The germline CDR1 and CDR2 sequences are SGHAT and FQNNGV. The CDR3 covers 16 residues. Trimming at V came to 5 bases and at J to 2 bases, leaving 9 bases not matched to a gene. The CDR3 bases are TGTGCCAGCAGCCCTTCTAGCGGCACCGCCTACAATGAGCAGTTCTTC. Translating it yields CASSPSSGTAYNEQFF. Full variable domain (outside the CDR3, taken from reference TRBV11-2 and TRBJ2-1): EAGVAQSPRYKIIEKRQSVAFWCNPISGHATLYWYQQILGQGPKLLIQFQNNGVVDDSQLPKDRFSAERLKGVDSTLKIQPAKLEDSAVYLCASSPSSGTAYNEQFFGPGTRLTVL.

This clone was recorded once. V is TRBV2 and J is TRBJ1-5; D remains unclear. Per the germline V gene, CDR1 is SNHLY and CDR2 is FYNNEI. The CDR3 spans 13 residues. Trimming left V 6 bases short and J 4 bases short, with 10 bases between. The CDR3 protein is CASSVDLNQPQHF. The CDR3 DNA sequence: TGTGCCAGCAGCGTGGACCTTAATCAGCCCCAGCATTTT.

This clone was detected only a few times. This chain connects TRBV7-9 to TRBJ2-7; 14 bases are a match to TRBD2. V was pared by 5 bases and J by 6 bases, with 3 bases of the junction left unmatched. There are 14 residues in the CDR3. Germline loops: CDR1 SEHNR, CDR2 FQNEAQ (reference sequence). DNA of the CDR3: TGTGCCAGCAGCCCTGGGACTAGCGGGAGCGAGCAGTACTTC. Protein product: CASSPGTSGSEQYF.

The rearrangement uses TRBV10-3 and TRBJ1-6, with D unclear. From germline, CDR1 is ENHRY and CDR2 SYGVKD. CDR3 length: 13 amino acids. Trimming left V 11 bases short and J 7 bases short, with 15 bases between. CDR3 residues: CAVGPQENSPLHF. The CDR3 DNA reads as TGTGCCGTCGGTCCCCAGGAAAATTCACCCCTCCACTTT.